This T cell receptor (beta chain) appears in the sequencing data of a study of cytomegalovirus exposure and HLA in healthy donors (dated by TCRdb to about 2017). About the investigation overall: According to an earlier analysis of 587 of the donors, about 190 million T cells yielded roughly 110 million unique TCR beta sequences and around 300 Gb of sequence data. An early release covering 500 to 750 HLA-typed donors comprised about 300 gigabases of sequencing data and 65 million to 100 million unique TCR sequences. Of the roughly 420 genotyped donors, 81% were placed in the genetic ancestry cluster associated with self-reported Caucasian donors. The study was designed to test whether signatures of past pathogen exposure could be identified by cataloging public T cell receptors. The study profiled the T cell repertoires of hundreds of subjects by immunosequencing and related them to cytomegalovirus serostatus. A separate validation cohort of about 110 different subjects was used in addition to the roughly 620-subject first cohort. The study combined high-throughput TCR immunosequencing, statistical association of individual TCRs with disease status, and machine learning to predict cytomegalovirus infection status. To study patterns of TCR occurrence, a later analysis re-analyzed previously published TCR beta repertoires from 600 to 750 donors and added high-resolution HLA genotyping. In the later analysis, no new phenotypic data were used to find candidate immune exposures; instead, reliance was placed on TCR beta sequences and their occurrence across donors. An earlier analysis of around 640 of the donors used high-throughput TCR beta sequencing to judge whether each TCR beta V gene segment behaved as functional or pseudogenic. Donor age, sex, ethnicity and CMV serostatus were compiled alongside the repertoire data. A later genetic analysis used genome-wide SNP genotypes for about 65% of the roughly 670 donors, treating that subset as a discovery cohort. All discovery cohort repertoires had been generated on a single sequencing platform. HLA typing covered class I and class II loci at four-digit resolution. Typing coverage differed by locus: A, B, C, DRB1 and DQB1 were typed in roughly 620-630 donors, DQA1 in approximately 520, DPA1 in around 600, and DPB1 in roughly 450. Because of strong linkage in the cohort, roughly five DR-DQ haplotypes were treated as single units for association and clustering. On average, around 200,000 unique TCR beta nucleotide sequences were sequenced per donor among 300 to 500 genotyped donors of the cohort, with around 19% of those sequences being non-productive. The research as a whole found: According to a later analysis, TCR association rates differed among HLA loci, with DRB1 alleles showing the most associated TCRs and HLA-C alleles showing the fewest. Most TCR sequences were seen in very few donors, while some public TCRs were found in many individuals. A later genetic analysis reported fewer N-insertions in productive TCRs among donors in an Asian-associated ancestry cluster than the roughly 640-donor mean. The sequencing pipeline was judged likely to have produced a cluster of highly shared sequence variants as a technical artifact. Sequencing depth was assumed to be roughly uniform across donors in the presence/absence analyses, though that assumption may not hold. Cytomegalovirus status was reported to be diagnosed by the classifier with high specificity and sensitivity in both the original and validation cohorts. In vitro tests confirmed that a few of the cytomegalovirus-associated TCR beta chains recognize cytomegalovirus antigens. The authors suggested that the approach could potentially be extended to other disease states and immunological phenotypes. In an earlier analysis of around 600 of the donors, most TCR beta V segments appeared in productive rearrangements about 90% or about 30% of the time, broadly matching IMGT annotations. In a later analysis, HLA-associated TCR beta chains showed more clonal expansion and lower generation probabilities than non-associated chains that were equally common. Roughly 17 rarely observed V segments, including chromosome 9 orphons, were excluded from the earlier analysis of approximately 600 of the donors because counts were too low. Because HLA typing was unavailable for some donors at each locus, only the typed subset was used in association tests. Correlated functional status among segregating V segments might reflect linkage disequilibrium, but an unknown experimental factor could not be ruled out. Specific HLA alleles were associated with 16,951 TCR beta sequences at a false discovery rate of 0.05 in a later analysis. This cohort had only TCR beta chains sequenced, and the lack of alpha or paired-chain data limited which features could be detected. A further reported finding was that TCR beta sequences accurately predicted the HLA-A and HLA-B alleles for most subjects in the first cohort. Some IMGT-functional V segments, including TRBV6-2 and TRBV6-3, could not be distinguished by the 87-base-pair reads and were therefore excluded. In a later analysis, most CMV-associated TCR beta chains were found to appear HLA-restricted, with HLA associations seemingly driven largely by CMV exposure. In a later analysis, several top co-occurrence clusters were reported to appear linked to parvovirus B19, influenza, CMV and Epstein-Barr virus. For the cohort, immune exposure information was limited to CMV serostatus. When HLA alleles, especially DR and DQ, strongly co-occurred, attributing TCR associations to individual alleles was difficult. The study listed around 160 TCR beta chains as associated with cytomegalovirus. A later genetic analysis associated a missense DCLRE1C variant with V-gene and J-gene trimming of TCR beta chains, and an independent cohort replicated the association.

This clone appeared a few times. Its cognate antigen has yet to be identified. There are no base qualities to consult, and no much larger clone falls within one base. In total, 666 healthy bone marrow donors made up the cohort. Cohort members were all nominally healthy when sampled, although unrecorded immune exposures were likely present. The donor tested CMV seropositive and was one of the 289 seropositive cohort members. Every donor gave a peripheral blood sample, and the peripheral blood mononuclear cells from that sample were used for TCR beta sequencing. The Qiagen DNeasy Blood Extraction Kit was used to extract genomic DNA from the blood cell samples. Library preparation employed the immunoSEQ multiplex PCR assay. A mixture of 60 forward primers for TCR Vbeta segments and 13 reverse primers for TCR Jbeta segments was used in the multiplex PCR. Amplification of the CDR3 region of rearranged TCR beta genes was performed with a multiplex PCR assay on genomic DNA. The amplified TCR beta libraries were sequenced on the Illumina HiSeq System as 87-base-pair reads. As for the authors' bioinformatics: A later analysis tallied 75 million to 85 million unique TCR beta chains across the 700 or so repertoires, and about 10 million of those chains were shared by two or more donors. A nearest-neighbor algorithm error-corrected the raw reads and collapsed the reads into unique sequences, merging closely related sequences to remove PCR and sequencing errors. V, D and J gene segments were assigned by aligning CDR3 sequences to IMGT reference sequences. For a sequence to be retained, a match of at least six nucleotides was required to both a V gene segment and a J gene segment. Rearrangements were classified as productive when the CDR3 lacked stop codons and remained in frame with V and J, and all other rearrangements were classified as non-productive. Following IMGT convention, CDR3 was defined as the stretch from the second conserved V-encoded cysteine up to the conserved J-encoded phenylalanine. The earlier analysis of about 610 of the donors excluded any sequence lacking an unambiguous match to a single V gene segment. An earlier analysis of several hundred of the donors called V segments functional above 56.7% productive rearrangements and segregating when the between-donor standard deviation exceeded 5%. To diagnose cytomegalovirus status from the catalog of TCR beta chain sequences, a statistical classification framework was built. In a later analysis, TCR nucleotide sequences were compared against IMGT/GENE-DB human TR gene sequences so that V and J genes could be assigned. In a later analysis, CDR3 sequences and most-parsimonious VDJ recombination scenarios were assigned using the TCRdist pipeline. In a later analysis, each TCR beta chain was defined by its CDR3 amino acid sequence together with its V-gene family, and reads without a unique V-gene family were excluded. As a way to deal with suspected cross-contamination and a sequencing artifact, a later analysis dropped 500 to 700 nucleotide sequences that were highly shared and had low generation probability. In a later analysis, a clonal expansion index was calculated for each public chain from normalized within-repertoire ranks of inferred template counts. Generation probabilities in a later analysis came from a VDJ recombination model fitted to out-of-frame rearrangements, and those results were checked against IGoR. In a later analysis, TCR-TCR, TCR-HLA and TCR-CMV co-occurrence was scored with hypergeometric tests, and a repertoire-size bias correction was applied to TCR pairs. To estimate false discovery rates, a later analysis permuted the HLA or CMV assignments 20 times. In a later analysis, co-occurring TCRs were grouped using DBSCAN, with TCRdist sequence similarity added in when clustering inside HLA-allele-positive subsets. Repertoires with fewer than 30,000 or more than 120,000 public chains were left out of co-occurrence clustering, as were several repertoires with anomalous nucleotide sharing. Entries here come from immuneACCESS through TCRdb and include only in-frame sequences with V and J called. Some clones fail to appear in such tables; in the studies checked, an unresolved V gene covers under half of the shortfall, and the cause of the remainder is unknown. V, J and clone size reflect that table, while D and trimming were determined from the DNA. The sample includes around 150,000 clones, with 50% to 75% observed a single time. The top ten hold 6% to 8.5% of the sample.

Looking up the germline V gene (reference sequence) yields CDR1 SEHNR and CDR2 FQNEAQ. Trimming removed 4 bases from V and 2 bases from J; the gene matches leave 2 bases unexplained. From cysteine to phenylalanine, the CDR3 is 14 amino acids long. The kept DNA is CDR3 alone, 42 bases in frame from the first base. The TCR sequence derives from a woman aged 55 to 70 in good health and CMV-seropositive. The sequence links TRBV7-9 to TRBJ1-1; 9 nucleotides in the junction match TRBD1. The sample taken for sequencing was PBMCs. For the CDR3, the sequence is CASSSDRGNTEAFF. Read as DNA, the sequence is TGTGCCAGCAGCTCGGACAGGGGCAACACTGAAGCTTTCTTT.